The next 2 T cell receptor beta chains were all read from a single sample in a study of cytomegalovirus exposure and HLA in healthy donors. The PCR made use of 60 Vbeta and 13 Jbeta primers. Method: immunoSEQ multiplex PCR; TCRdb's copy keeps in-frame clones and lacks some. The sample holds 130,000 or so clones, about three quarters seen once. The sequenced material came from PBMCs. These receptors came from a middle-aged man in good health and CMV-seropositive.

This clone was seen a handful of times. The chain uses TRBV5-1 and TRBJ2-2; 7 nucleotides agree with TRBD2. With V trimmed by 6 bases and J by 2 bases, 4 bases remained unmatched. The CDR3 has 14 amino acids. Looked up from germline, CDR1 is SGHRS and CDR2 is YFSETQ. CDR3 bases: TGCGCCAGCAATCCGGGGGGAAACACCGGGGAGCTGTTTTTT. Translating it yields CASNPGGNTGELFF.

The V call is TRBV27, the J call TRBJ2-2; 7 bases are a match to TRBD1. The CDR3 is 17 amino acids. The germline gives CDR1 MNHEY, CDR2 SMNVEV (reference sequence). Trimming cost V 2 bases and J 0 bases; bases outside gene matches: 6. DNA of the CDR3: TGTGCCAGCAGTTTACCCAGTGACAGGGCGAACACCGGGGAGCTGTTTTTT. Encoded protein: CASSLPSDRANTGELFF.